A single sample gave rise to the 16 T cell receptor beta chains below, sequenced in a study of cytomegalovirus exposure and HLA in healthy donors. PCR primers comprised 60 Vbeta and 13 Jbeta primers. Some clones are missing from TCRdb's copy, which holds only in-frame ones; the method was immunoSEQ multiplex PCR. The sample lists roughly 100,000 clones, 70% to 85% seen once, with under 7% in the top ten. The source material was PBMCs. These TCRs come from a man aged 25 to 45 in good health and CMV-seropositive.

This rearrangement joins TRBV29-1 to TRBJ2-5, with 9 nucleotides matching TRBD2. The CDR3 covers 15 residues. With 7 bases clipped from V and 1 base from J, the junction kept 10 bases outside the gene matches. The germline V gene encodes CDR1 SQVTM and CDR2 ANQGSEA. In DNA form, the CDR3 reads TGCAGCGCGTATGGGCTAGCGGGAACCCAAGAGACCCAGTACTTC. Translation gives CSAYGLAGTQETQYF.

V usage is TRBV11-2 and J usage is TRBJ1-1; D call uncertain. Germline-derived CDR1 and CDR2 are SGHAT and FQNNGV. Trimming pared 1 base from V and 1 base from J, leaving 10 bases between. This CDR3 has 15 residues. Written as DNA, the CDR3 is TGTGCCAGCAGCTTAGGTCGAGGTTCGAACACTGAAGCTTTCTTT. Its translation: CASSLGRGSNTEAFF.

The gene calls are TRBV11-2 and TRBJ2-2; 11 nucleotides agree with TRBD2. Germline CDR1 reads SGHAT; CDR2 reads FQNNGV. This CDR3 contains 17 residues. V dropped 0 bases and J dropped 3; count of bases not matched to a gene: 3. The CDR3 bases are TGTGCCAGCAGCTTAGATTGGGGACTAGCGGACACCGGGGAGCTGTTTTTT. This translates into CASSLDWGLADTGELFF.

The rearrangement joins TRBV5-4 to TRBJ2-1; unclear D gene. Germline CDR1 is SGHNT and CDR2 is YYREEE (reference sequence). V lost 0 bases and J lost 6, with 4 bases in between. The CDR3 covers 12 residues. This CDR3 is CASSLALNEQFF. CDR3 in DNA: TGTGCCAGCAGCTTGGCCCTCAATGAGCAGTTCTTC.

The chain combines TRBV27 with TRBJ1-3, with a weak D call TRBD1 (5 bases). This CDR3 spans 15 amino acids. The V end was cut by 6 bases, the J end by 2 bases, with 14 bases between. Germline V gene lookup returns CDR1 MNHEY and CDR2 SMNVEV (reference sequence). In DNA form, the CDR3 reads TGTGCCAGCAGGAGGACAATCCTCCCTGGAAACACCATATATTTT. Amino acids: CASRRTILPGNTIYF.

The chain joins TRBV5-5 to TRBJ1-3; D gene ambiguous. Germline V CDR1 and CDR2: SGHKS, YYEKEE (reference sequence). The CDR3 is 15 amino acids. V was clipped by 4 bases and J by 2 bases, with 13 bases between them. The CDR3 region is CASSTYWSTGNTIYF. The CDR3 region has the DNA TGTGCCAGCAGCACCTACTGGAGTACTGGAAACACCATATATTTT.

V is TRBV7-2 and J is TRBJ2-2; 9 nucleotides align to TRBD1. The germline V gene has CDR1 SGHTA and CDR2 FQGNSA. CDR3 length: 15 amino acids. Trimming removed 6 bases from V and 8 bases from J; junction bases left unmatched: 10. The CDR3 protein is CASSPRTGARGELFF. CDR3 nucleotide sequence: TGTGCCAGCAGTCCACGGACAGGGGCACGGGGGGAGCTGTTTTTT.

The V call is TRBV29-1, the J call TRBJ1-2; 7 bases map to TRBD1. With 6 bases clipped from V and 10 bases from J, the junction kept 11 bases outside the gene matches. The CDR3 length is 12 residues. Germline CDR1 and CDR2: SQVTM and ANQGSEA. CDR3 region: CSVSPIDRDYTF. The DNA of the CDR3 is TGCAGCGTCTCCCCGATTGACAGGGACTACACCTTC.

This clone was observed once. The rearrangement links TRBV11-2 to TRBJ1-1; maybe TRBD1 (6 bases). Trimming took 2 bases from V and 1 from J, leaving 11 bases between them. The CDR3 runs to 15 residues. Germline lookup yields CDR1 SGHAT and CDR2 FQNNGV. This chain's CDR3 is CASSLHAGANTEAFF. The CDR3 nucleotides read TGTGCCAGCAGCTTACACGCAGGGGCGAACACTGAAGCTTTCTTT. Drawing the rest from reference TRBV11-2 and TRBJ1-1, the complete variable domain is EAGVAQSPRYKIIEKRQSVAFWCNPISGHATLYWYQQILGQGPKLLIQFQNNGVVDDSQLPKDRFSAERLKGVDSTLKIQPAKLEDSAVYLCASSLHAGANTEAFFGQGTRLTVV.

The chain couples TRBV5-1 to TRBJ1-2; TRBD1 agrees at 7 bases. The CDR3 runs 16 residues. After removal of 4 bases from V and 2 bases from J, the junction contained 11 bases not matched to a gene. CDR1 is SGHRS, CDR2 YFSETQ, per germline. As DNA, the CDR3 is TGCGCCAGCAGCCAGTACAGGGGAGGAACCAACTATGGCTACACCTTC. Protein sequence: CASSQYRGGTNYGYTF.

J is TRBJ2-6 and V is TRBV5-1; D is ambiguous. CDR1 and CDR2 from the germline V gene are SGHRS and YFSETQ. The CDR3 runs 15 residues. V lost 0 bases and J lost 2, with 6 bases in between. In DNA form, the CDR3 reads TGCGCCAGCAGCTTGGAGGCGGCTGGGGCCAACGTCCTGACTTTC. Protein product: CASSLEAAGANVLTF.

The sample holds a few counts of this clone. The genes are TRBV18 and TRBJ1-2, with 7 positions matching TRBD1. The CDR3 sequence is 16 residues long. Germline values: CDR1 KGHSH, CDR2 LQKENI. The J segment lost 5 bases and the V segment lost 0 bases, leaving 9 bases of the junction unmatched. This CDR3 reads CASSPPAGGGPYGYTF. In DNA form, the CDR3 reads TGTGCCAGCTCACCACCGGCAGGGGGAGGCCCTTATGGCTACACCTTC.

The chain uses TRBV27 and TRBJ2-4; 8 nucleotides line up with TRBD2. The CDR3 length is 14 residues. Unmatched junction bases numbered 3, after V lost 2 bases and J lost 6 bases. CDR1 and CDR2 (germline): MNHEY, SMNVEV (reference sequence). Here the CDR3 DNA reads TGTGCCAGCAGTTTAGCGGGGGGAAGAAACATTCAGTACTTC. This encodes CASSLAGGRNIQYF.

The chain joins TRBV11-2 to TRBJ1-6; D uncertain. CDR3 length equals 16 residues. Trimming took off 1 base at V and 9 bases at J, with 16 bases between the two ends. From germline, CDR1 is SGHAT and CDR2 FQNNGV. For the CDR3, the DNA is TGTGCCAGCAGCTTAGGGCCACAGAGGGTTCGTTCACCCCTCCACTTT. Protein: CASSLGPQRVRSPLHF.

As DNA, the CDR3 is TGTGCCAGCATCCCATCACCCCGGGGGGTCAACGAGCAGTACGTC. It translates to CASIPSPRGVNEQYV. The genes are TRBV21-1 and TRBJ2-7; the table assigns TRBD2, which was not confirmed against the DNA. TRBV21-1 is labeled a pseudogene. The CDR3 runs 15 residues.

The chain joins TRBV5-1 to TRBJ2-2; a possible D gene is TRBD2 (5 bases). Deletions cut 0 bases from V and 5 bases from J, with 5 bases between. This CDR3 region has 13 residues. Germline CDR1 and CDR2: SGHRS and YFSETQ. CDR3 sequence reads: CASSLAGTGELFF. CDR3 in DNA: TGCGCCAGCAGCTTGGCGGGAACCGGGGAGCTGTTTTTT. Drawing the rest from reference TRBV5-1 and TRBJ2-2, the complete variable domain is KAGVTQTPRYLIKTRGQQVTLSCSPISGHRSVSWYQQTPGQGLQFLFEYFSETQRNKGNFPGRFSGRQFSNSRSEMNVSTLELGDSALYLCASSLAGTGELFFGEGSRLTVL.